What follows are 26 T cell receptor beta chains derived from one specimen sequenced in a study of brain metastases from non-small cell lung cancer (dated by TCRdb to the late 2010s). Libraries were made using the immunoSEQ multiplex PCR assay. The table comes from immuneACCESS by way of TCRdb, which keeps in-frame sequences with V and J called. Part of the clones is missing from these tables; in studies checked, under half for an unresolved V gene and the rest for unknown reasons. The sample has about 300 clones on record, more than 85% of them singletons. The top ten constitute 5% to 8% of the sample. Material for sequencing was tissue from a brain metastasis. The cell subset or site label here, explained by the study, means: resected brain metastasis paired with primary lung tumor. The receptors were gathered from a donor aged 40 or over with non-small cell lung cancer.

The V and J genes are TRBV5-6 and TRBJ1-1; 7 positions match TRBD1. The V gene end was trimmed by 3 bases and the J gene end by 1 base; junction bases not matched to a gene: 3. Germline CDR1 and CDR2: SGHDT and YYEEEE. This CDR3 has 14 amino acids. The CDR3: CASSSGQANTEAFF. The CDR3 nucleotides are TGTGCCAGCAGCTCTGGACAGGCGAACACTGAAGCTTTCTTT.

This CDR3 reads CASSPSAGAHNEQFF. The CDR3 bases are TGTGCCAGCAGCCCCTCAGCGGGGGCCCACAATGAGCAGTTCTTC. The chain carries TRBV14 and TRBJ2-1; TRBD2 agrees at 8 bases. The V gene end was trimmed by 4 bases and the J gene end by 5 bases; junction bases not matched to a gene: 7. The CDR3 is 15 amino acids. CDR1 SGHDN and CDR2 FVKESK come from the germline V gene. The full variable domain, in which reference TRBV14 and TRBJ2-1 provide the parts outside the CDR3, is EAGVTQFPSHSVIEKGQTVTLRCDPISGHDNLYWYRRVMGKEIKFLLHFVKESKQDESGMPNNRFLAERTGGTYSTLKVQPAELEDSGVYFCASSPSAGAHNEQFFGPGTRLTVL.

The V gene is TRBV10-2, the J gene TRBJ1-4; the D is unclear. The germline V gene encodes CDR1 WSHSY and CDR2 SAAADI. V was trimmed by 3 bases and J by 5 bases, leaving 10 bases between them. The CDR3 consists of 14 residues. DNA of the CDR3: TGCGCCAGCAGTGAAGCCGGGCCCAATGAAAAACTGTTTTTT. It specifies CASSEAGPNEKLFF.

V gene TRBV5-1 combines with J gene TRBJ1-6; maybe TRBD1 (6 bases). V lost 5 bases and J 7 bases, leaving 13 bases between the germline ends. There are 14 residues in the CDR3. The germline V gene encodes CDR1 SGHRS and CDR2 YFSETQ. The DNA of the CDR3 is TGCGCCAGCAGTTACTGGGGGCAAAATTCACCCCTCCACTTT. Residues: CASSYWGQNSPLHF.

The chain is built from TRBV19 and TRBJ2-5; possible D gene TRBD2, 5 bases. Trimming pared 4 bases from V and 2 bases from J, leaving 8 bases between. CDR1 is LNHDA and CDR2 is SQIVND in the germline V gene (reference sequence). The CDR3 spans 13 residues. This CDR3 reads CASSTAAQETQYF. The CDR3 region has the DNA TGTGCCAGTAGTACAGCGGCACAAGAGACCCAGTACTTC.

The chain couples TRBV5-1 to TRBJ2-3; 8 bases are shared with TRBD1. Germline loops: CDR1 SGHRS, CDR2 YFSETQ. The CDR3 is made up of 15 amino acids. The junction had 8 bases not matched to a gene; V was cut back by 0 bases and J by 8 bases. The chain's CDR3 is CASSLAGQGMGTQYF. CDR3 sequence (DNA): TGCGCCAGCAGCTTGGCTGGACAGGGCATGGGTACGCAGTATTTT.

The V call is TRBV19, the J call TRBJ1-5; D not certain. Germline V lookup: CDR1 LNHDA, CDR2 SQIVND (reference sequence). V shed 7 bases and J shed 0 bases, with 4 bases lying between them. There are 12 residues in the CDR3. DNA for the CDR3: TGTGCCAGTAAACATAGCAATCAGCCCCAGCATTTT. It specifies CASKHSNQPQHF.

The genes are TRBV5-4 and TRBJ1-4; D ambiguous. Trimming took 7 bases from V and 8 from J, leaving 21 bases between them. Germline V gives CDR1 SGHNT, CDR2 YYREEE (reference sequence). This CDR3 spans 15 amino acids. This CDR3 is CASHGPGPSSEKLFF. CDR3 nucleotides: TGTGCCAGCCACGGACCTGGGCCTTCCAGCGAAAAACTGTTTTTT.

The V gene is TRBV27, the J gene TRBJ1-2; D gene uncertain. The CDR3 is 13 residues long. Per the germline V gene, CDR1 is MNHEY and CDR2 is SMNVEV (reference sequence). V was clipped by 5 bases and J by 8 bases, with 15 bases between them. CDR3 sequence: CASSPTLAGGYTF. CDR3 bases: TGTGCCAGCAGTCCGACACTGGCGGGCGGCTACACCTTC.

This chain links TRBV2 with TRBJ2-7; D might be TRBD2 (6 bases). The ends were cut back, 4 bases at V and 5 bases at J, with 9 bases in the middle. The CDR3 has 12 residues. Per germline, CDR1 SNHLY and CDR2 FYNNEI. CDR3 sequence reads: CASSVEGDEQYF. The CDR3 coding sequence is TGTGCCAGCAGTGTGGAGGGTGACGAGCAGTACTTC.

The chain is built from TRBV6-4 and TRBJ2-2; tentatively, D is TRBD1 (5 bases). The CDR3 contains 13 residues. V was trimmed by 2 bases and J by 4 bases, leaving 5 bases between them. From germline, CDR1 is MRHNA and CDR2 SNTAGT. DNA for the CDR3: TGTGCCAGCAGTGACAGGGGCACCGGGGAGCTGTTTTTT. It yields the protein CASSDRGTGELFF.

This clone was counted a single time. The chain combines TRBV20-1 with TRBJ1-3, with D unclear. This CDR3 is built from 11 residues. Germline CDR1 reads DFQATT; CDR2 reads SNEGSKA (reference sequence). V was shortened by 5 bases and J by 4 bases, with 6 bases between the two germline ends. The CDR3 DNA is TGCAGTGCTCTAGGAGGAAACACCATATATTTT. Protein sequence: CSALGGNTIYF.

The chain recombines TRBV7-9 with TRBJ1-1, with a tentative D call TRBD1 (5 bases). The CDR3 totals 15 residues. Trimming left V 7 bases short and J 1 base short, with 16 bases between. CDR1 is SEHNR, CDR2 FQNEAQ, per germline (reference sequence). In nucleotides, the CDR3 is TGTGCCAGCACCCCCCGAACAGGTGGGAACACTGAAGCTTTCTTT. This gives the protein CASTPRTGGNTEAFF.

The rearrangement joins TRBV7-9 to TRBJ1-4, with a possible D match to TRBD1 (5 bases). CDR1 is SEHNR, CDR2 FQNEAQ, per germline (reference sequence). Trimming removed 3 bases from V and 8 bases from J, with 7 bases in between. This CDR3 is built from 12 residues. The CDR3 coding sequence is TGTGCCAGCAGCTTCCGGGGGGAAAAACTGTTTTTT. Residues: CASSFRGEKLFF. Full variable domain (outside the CDR3, taken from reference TRBV7-9 and TRBJ1-4): DTGVSQNPRHKITKRGQNVTFRCDPISEHNRLYWYRQTLGQGPEFLTYFQNEAQLEKSRLLSDRFSAERPKGSFSTLEIQRTEQGDSAMYLCASSFRGEKLFFGSGTQLSVL.

This clone has just one count. The chain employs TRBV6-2 or TRBV6-3 and TRBJ2-7, with 8 bases aligning to TRBD1. J lost 5 bases, V lost 2 bases, and 8 bases had no gene match. The CDR3 extends over 15 amino acids. CDR1 and CDR2 (germline): MNHEY, SVGEGT. CDR3 loop: CASSYARGQGNEQYF. The CDR3 DNA sequence: TGTGCCAGCAGTTACGCCAGGGGGCAAGGGAACGAGCAGTACTTC.

This clone has just a few counts. CDR3 DNA sequence: TGTGCCAGCGAATACAGGGTGGACGGCAATCAGCCCCAGCATTTT. Protein sequence: CASEYRVDGNQPQHF. The chain combines TRBV6-6 with TRBJ1-5; possibly TRBD1 for D (6 bases). CDR3 length equals 15 residues. Germline CDR1 is MNHNY and CDR2 is SVGAGI (reference sequence). V lost 8 bases and J lost 2, with 16 bases in between.

The chain carries TRBV18 and TRBJ1-2, with unresolved D. Trimming stripped 3 bases from V and 6 bases from J, with 8 bases between. The CDR3 covers 12 residues. Germline loops: CDR1 KGHSH, CDR2 LQKENI. The CDR3 loop reads CASSPEGNGYTF. DNA of the CDR3: TGTGCCAGCTCACCGGAAGGGAATGGCTACACCTTC.

This chain connects TRBV7-9 to TRBJ2-7; 8 positions agree with TRBD2. The CDR3 runs 15 residues. The V gene end was trimmed by 6 bases and the J gene end by 7 bases; junction bases not matched to a gene: 14. Germline assignment: CDR1 SEHNR and CDR2 FQNEAQ (reference sequence). The DNA of the CDR3 is TGTGCCAGCAGTCTCCCGGGAGGGGAGTTTGGGGAGCAGTACTTC. It specifies CASSLPGGEFGEQYF.

The chain employs TRBV3-1 (or the pseudogene TRBV3-2) and TRBJ1-1; D ambiguous. Trimming removed 1 base from V and 2 bases from J, with 8 bases in between. The germline V gene encodes CDR1 LGHDT and CDR2 YNNKEL (reference sequence). CDR3 length: 14 residues. In nucleotides, the CDR3 is TGTGCCAGCAGCCAAGTGGGCAGCAACACTGAAGCTTTCTTT. Protein sequence: CASSQVGSNTEAFF.

This clone has a single count. The rearrangement links TRBV10-3 to TRBJ2-1; 13 nucleotides agree with TRBD2. V gave up 3 bases and J gave up 4 bases; unmatched junction bases: 3. Germline V lookup: CDR1 ENHRY, CDR2 SYGVKD. This CDR3 is 16 amino acids long. The CDR3 region is CAISELAGGTYNEQFF. CDR3 nucleotides: TGTGCCATCAGTGAACTAGCGGGGGGGACTTACAATGAGCAGTTCTTC.

The chain links TRBV4-3 to TRBJ1-2; 8 positions agree with TRBD1. With 3 bases clipped from V and 7 bases from J, the junction kept 13 bases outside the gene matches. This CDR3 is built from 16 residues. CDR1 and CDR2 from the germline V gene are LGHNA and YSLEER. CDR3 DNA: TGCGCCAGCAGCCATTTATTAAACCAGGGGGCTTTTGGCTACACCTTC. It is translated as CASSHLLNQGAFGYTF.

V and J are TRBV2 and TRBJ2-5; 11 nucleotides match TRBD2. The CDR3 runs 14 residues. With 8 bases clipped from V and 4 bases from J, the junction kept 6 bases outside the gene matches. Per the germline V gene, CDR1 is SNHLY and CDR2 is FYNNEI. The CDR3, as DNA: TGTGCCAGCTTTGGGCTAGCGGGGGGAGAGACCCAGTACTTC. Encoded protein: CASFGLAGGETQYF.

This clone was seen a single time. The chain is built from TRBV12-3 or TRBV12-4 and TRBJ2-7, with D perhaps TRBD1 (5 bases). The CDR3 runs 12 residues. V was clipped by 9 bases and J by 5 bases, with 14 bases between them. This CDR3 is CASSLGPNEQYF. In DNA, the CDR3 is TGTGCCAGTTCCTTGGGGCCGAACGAGCAGTACTTC.

The chain recombines TRBV9 with TRBJ1-1, with 7 bases matching TRBD1. In germline, CDR1 is SGDLS, CDR2 YYNGEE. CDR3 length: 14 residues. J gave up 1 base and V 3 bases, and 3 bases lay outside the gene matches. CDR3 residues: CASSEGAKNTEAFF. The CDR3 region has the DNA TGTGCCAGCAGCGAGGGGGCCAAGAACACTGAAGCTTTCTTT.

This clone showed up just once. The chain is built from TRBV19 and TRBJ1-1; D is perhaps TRBD1 (5 bases). CDR1 and CDR2 (germline): LNHDA, SQIVND (reference sequence). This CDR3 contains 13 residues. V lost 4 bases and J 5 bases, leaving 11 bases between the germline ends. This CDR3 reads CASSTQRGTEAFF. DNA for the CDR3: TGTGCCAGTAGTACCCAACGGGGGACTGAAGCTTTCTTT.

This chain joins TRBV19 and TRBJ1-5, with D possibly TRBD1 on 6 matching bases. The CDR3 loop spans 13 amino acids. CDR1 and CDR2 from the germline V gene are LNHDA and SQIVND (reference sequence). V shed 5 bases and J shed 6 bases, with 11 bases lying between them. CDR3 protein: CASSAGEGQPQHF. CDR3 sequence (DNA): TGTGCCAGTAGTGCAGGGGAGGGTCAGCCCCAGCATTTT.